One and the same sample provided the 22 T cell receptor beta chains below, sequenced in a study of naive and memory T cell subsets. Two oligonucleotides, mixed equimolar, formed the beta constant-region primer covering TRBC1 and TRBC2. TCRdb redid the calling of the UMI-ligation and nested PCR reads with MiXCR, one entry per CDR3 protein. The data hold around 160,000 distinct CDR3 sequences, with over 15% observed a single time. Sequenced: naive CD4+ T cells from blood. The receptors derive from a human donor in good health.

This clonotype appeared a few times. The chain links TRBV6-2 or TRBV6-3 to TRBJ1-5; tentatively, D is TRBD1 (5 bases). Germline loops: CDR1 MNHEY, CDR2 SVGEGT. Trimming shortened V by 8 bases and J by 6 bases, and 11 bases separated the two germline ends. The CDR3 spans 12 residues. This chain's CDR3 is CASSRELQPQHF. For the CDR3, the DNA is TGTGCCAGCTCCAGGGAACTTCAGCCCCAGCATTTT.

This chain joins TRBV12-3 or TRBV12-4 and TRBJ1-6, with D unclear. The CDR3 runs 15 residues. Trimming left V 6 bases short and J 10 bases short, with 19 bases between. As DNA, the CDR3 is TGTGCCAGCAGGTCTCAGGACTTCAAGGCCTCACCCCTCCACTTT. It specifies CASRSQDFKASPLHF.

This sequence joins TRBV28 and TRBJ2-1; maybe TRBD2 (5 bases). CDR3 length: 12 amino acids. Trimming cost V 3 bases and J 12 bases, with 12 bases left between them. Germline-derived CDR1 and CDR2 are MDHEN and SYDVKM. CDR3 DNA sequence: TGTGCCAGCAGTTTGGCGGGCACTTCGCAGTTCTTC. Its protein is CASSLAGTSQFF. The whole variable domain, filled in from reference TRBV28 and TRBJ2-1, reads DVKVTQSSRYLVKRTGEKVFLECVQDMDHENMFWYRQDPGLGLRLIYFSYDVKMKEKGDIPEGYSVSREKKERFSLILESASTNQTSMYLCASSLAGTSQFFGPGTRLTVL.

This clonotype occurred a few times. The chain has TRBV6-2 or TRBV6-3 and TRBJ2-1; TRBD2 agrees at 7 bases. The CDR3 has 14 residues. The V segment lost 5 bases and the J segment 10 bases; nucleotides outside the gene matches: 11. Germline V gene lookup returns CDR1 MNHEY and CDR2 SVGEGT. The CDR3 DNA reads TGTGCCAGCAGTCAACCGACTAGCATGGGGGAGCAGTTCTTC. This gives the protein CASSQPTSMGEQFF.

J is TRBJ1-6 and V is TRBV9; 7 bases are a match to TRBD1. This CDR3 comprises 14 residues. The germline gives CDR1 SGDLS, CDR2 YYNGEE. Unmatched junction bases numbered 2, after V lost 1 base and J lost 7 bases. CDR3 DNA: TGTGCCAGCAGCGTAACAGGGGAGAATTCACCCCTCCACTTT. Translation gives CASSVTGENSPLHF. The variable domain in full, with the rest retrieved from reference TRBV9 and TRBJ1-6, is DSGVTQTPKHLITATGQRVTLRCSPRSGDLSVYWYQQSLDQGLQFLIQYYNGEERAKGNILERFSAQQFPDLHSELNLSSLELGDSALYFCASSVTGENSPLHFGNGTRLTVT.

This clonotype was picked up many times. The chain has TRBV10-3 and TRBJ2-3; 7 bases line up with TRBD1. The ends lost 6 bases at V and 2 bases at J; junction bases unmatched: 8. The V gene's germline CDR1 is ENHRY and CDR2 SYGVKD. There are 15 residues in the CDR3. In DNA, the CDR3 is TGTGCCATCAGGACACAGGGGAGCCACACAGATACGCAGTATTTT. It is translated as CAIRTQGSHTDTQYF.

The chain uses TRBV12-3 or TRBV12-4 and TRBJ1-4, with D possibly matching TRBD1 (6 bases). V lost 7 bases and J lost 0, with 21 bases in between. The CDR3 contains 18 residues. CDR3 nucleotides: TGTGCCAGCACCCTTATGGGGGGGCGGTCCCCAACTAATGAAAAACTGTTTTTT. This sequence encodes CASTLMGGRSPTNEKLFF.

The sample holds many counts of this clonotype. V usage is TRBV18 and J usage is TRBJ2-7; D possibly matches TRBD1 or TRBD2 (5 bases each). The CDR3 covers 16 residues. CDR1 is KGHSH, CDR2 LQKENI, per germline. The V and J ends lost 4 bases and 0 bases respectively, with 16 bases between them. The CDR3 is CASSLDYGTSSYEQYF. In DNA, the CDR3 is TGTGCCAGCTCACTAGACTACGGGACGAGCTCCTACGAGCAGTACTTC.

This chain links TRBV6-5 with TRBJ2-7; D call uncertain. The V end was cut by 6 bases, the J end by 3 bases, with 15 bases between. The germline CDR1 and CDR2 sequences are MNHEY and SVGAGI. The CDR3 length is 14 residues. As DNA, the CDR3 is TGTGCCAGCAGCAAGCATGGGCAGAGCTACGAGCAGTACTTC. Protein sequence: CASSKHGQSYEQYF.

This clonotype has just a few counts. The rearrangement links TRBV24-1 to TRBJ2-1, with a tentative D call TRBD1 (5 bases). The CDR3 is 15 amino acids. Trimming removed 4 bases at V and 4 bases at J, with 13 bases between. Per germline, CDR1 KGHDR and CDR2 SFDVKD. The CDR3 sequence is CATSDRWTSYNEQFF. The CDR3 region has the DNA TGTGCCACCAGTGACCGATGGACATCTTACAATGAGCAGTTCTTC.

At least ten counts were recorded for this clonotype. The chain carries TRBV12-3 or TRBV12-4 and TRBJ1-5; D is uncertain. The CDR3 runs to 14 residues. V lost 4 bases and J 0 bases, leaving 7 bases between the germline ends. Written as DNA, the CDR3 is TGTGCCAGCAGTTCCGGGTTTAGCAATCAGCCCCAGCATTTT. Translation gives CASSSGFSNQPQHF.

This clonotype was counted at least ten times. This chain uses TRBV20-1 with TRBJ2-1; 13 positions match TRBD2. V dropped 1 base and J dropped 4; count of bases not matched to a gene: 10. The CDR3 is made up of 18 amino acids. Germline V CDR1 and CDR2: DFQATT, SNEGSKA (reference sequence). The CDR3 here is CSARVAGTSGNHYNEQFF. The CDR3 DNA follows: TGCAGTGCTAGAGTTGCCGGGACTAGCGGGAACCATTACAATGAGCAGTTCTTC.

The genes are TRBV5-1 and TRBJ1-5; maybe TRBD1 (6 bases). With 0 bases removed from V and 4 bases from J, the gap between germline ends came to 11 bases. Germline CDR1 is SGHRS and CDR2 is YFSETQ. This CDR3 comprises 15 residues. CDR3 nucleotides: TGCGCCAGCAGCTTGGATTCAGGGGTTAATCAGCCCCAGCATTTT. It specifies CASSLDSGVNQPQHF.

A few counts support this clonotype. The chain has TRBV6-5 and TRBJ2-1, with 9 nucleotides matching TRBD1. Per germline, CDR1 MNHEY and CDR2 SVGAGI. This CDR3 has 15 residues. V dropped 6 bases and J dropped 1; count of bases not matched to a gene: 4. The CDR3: CASSRGQGSYNEQFF. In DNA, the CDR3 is TGTGCCAGCAGCCGAGGACAGGGGTCCTACAATGAGCAGTTCTTC.

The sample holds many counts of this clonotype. The chain's CDR3 is CASSTITSGVAKNIQYF. The CDR3 coding sequence is TGTGCCAGCAGTACAATCACTAGCGGCGTAGCCAAAAACATTCAGTACTTC. This chain links TRBV6-2 or TRBV6-3 with TRBJ2-4; 8 bases match TRBD2. CDR3 length: 17 amino acids. Trimming removed 5 bases from V and 0 bases from J; junction bases left unmatched: 9. In germline, CDR1 is MNHEY, CDR2 SVGEGT.

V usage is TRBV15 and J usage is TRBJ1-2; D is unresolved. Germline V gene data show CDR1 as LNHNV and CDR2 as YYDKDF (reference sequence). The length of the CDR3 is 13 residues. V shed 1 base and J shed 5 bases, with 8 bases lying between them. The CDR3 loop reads CATSRGTEYGYTF. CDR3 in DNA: TGTGCCACCAGCAGAGGGACGGAGTATGGCTACACCTTC.

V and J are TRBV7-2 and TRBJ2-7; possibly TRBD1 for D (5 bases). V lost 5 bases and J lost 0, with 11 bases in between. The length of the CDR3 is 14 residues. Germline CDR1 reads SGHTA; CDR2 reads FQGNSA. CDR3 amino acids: CASSVGHTSYEQYF. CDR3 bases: TGTGCCAGCAGCGTAGGACATACCTCCTACGAGCAGTACTTC. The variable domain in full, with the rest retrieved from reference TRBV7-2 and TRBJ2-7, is GAGVSQSPSNKVTEKGKDVELRCDPISGHTALYWYRQSLGQGLEFLIYFQGNSAPDKSGLPSDRFSAERTGGSVSTLTIQRTQQEDSAVYLCASSVGHTSYEQYFGPGTRLTVT.

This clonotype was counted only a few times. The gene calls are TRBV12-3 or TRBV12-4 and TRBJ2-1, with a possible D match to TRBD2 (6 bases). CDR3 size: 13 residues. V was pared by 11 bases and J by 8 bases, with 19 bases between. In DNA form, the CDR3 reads TGTGCCGGCGGGGTAACGTATAACGATGAGCAGTTCTTC. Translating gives CAGGVTYNDEQFF.

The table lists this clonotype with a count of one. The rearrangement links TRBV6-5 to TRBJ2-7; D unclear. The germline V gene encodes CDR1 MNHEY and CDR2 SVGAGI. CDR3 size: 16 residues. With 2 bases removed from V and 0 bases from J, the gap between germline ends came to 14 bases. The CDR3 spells CASSYDVKGPSYEQYF. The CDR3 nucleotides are TGTGCCAGCAGTTACGACGTGAAGGGCCCCTCCTACGAGCAGTACTTC.

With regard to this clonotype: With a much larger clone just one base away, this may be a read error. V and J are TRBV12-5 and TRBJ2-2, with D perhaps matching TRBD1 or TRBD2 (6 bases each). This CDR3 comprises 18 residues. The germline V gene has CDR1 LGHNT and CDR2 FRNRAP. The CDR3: CARGLVHGGGPFRGELFF. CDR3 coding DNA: TGTGCTAGAGGTTTGGTACATGGAGGGGGACCGTTCAGGGGGGAGCTGTTTTTT.

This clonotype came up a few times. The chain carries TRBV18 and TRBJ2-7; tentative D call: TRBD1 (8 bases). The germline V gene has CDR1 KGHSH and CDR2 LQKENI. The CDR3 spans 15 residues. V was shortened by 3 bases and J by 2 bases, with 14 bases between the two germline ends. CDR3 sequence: CASSPGGTGPYEQYF. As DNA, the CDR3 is TGTGCCAGCTCACCCGGGGGGACAGGTCCCTACGAGCAGTACTTC.

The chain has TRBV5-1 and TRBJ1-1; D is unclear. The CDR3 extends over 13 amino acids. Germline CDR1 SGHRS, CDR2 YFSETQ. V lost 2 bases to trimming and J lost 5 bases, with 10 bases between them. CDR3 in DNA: TGCGCCAGCAGCTTTTCGTCTGGGACTGAAGCTTTCTTT. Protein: CASSFSSGTEAFF. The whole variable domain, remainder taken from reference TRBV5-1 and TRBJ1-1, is KAGVTQTPRYLIKTRGQQVTLSCSPISGHRSVSWYQQTPGQGLQFLFEYFSETQRNKGNFPGRFSGRQFSNSRSEMNVSTLELGDSALYLCASSFSSGTEAFFGQGTRLTVV.